This note documents a single T cell receptor beta chain sequence. Its specificity is not known. These data are taken from a study of T cell repertoires in cytomegalovirus infection. Study in general: In public TCR beta signatures, there were indications of both CMV infection and matching HLA type. Findings and caveats of the study: Across the ex vivo response, the dominant clonotypes were HLA-C-restricted CMV-specific TCR beta clonotypes. CMV carriers with the relevant HLA were identified by cumulative public TCR beta family frequency.

V gave up 5 bases and J gave up 10 bases, with 16 bases separating them. Germline CDR1 is SEHNR and CDR2 is FQNEAQ (reference sequence). The CDR3 has 13 residues. TCRdb re-called the reads through MiXCR, storing one row per CDR3 protein. This table holds about 700,000 distinct CDR3 sequences, around a third found once. The source was cultured PBMCs, collected from culture after CMV antigen stimulation. The receptor was isolated from a human donor in good health (CMV status not recorded). Some clones in this sample may be carry-over from other donors' samples. The gene calls are TRBV7-9 and TRBJ2-3; D is possibly TRBD2 (5 bases). CDR3 sequence reads: CASSPSGNQAQYF. In DNA, the CDR3 is TGTGCCAGCAGCCCTTCCGGGAACCAGGCGCAGTATTTT.